The 22 T cell receptor beta chains presented below share a single source sample, sequenced in a study of PD-1 blockade in mismatch repair-deficient tumors. TCRdb keeps only in-frame clones here, not all; method: immunoSEQ multiplex PCR. The repertoire includes some 40,000 clones, 80% to 85% of them detected once, and 1% to 1.4% sits in the top ten. Material: PBMCs, obtained roughly 40 weeks after starting pembrolizumab. All receptors derive from an adult with mismatch repair-deficient cancer.

The J gene is TRBJ1-6, the V gene TRBV7-2; D may be TRBD1 (6 bases). The CDR3 contains 15 residues. Trimming removed 2 bases from V and 4 bases from J, with 9 bases in between. In germline, CDR1 is SGHTA, CDR2 FQGNSA. The CDR3 bases are TGTGCCAGCAGCTTAAGTGGACAGTATAATTCACCCCTCCACTTT. Translation: CASSLSGQYNSPLHF. Using reference TRBV7-2 and TRBJ1-6 for the parts outside the CDR3, the full variable domain is GAGVSQSPSNKVTEKGKDVELRCDPISGHTALYWYRQSLGQGLEFLIYFQGNSAPDKSGLPSDRFSAERTGGSVSTLTIQRTQQEDSAVYLCASSLSGQYNSPLHFGNGTRLTVT.

The CDR3 sequence is CASSLGGAGGENEQYF. DNA of the CDR3: TGTGCCAGCAGCTTAGGTGGAGCGGGAGGGGAGAACGAGCAGTACTTC. The chain has TRBV7-3 and TRBJ2-7, with TRBD2 matching over 10 bases. CDR1 is SGHTA and CDR2 is FQGTGA in the germline V gene. Unmatched junction bases numbered 9, after V lost 2 bases and J lost 5 bases. This CDR3 has 16 residues. Full variable domain (rest looked up from reference TRBV7-3 and TRBJ2-7): GAGVSQTPSNKVTEKGKYVELRCDPISGHTALYWYRQSLGQGPEFLIYFQGTGAADDSGLPNDRFFAVRPEGSVSTLKIQRTERGDSAVYLCASSLGGAGGENEQYFGPGTRLTVT.

As regards this clone: A junction boundary mismatches the germline segment, possibly from a read error. V gene TRBV7-8 combines with J gene TRBJ2-5; 10 nucleotides align to TRBD1. Germline assignment: CDR1 SGHVS and CDR2 FQNEAQ. The CDR3 runs to 13 residues. CDR3 nucleotide sequence: TGTGCCGGCAGTGGACAGGGGGATGAGACCCAGTACTTC. It specifies CAGSGQGDETQYF. Full variable domain (missing parts from reference TRBV7-8 and TRBJ2-5): GAGVSQSPRYKVAKRGQDVALRCDPISGHVSLFWYQQALGQGPEFLTYFQNEAQLDKSGLPSDRFFAERPEGSVSTLKIQRTQQEDSAVYLCAGSGQGDETQYFGPGTRLLVL.

The CDR3 nucleotides are TGTGCCAGCAGCCAAGCAGGGAAAGCTTTCTTT. Protein product: CASSQAGKAFF. This rearrangement joins TRBV4-2 to TRBJ1-1, with a possible D match to TRBD1 (5 bases). Germline V gene lookup returns CDR1 LGHNA and CDR2 YNFKEQ. The CDR3 totals 11 residues. Trimming removed 1 base from V and 9 bases from J, with 6 bases in between.

The chain employs TRBV2 and TRBJ2-2, with 14 bases matching TRBD2. J lost 3 bases, V lost 3 bases, and 0 bases had no gene match. CDR3 length: 16 residues. CDR1 and CDR2 from the germline V gene are SNHLY and FYNNEI. The CDR3 loop is CASSEGLAGDTGELFF. The DNA for the CDR3 is TGTGCCAGCAGTGAGGGACTAGCGGGAGACACCGGGGAGCTGTTTTTT. The variable domain in full, with the rest retrieved from reference TRBV2 and TRBJ2-2, is EPEVTQTPSHQVTQMGQEVILRCVPISNHLYFYWYRQILGQKVEFLVSFYNNEISEKSEIFDDQFSVERPDGSNFTLKIRSTKLEDSAMYFCASSEGLAGDTGELFFGEGSRLTVL.

The CDR3 reads CASSLRWAGVGETQYF. CDR3 DNA: TGTGCCAGCAGCTTGAGGTGGGCGGGAGTCGGGGAGACCCAGTACTTC. The chain couples TRBV7-8 to TRBJ2-5; 7 bases map to TRBD2. CDR1 and CDR2 from the germline V gene are SGHVS and FQNEAQ. This CDR3 comprises 16 residues. Losses at the gene ends were 3 bases for V and 5 bases for J; bases not matched to a gene: 12.

The rearrangement joins TRBV13 to TRBJ1-2, with 7 bases aligning to TRBD1. The V gene's germline CDR1 is PRHDT and CDR2 FYEKMQ (reference sequence). The junction had 15 bases not matched to a gene; V was cut back by 5 bases and J by 6 bases. This CDR3 has 16 residues. This CDR3 reads CASSPPDRPEVNGYTF. The DNA for the CDR3 is TGTGCCAGCAGCCCCCCGGACAGGCCGGAGGTGAATGGCTACACCTTC.

This chain links TRBV27 with TRBJ2-3; 8 nucleotides match TRBD2. J gave up 3 bases and V 2 bases, and 7 bases lay outside the gene matches. The CDR3 is 16 residues long. Germline V gene lookup returns CDR1 MNHEY and CDR2 SMNVEV (reference sequence). The CDR3 nucleotides read TGTGCCAGCAGTTTAACGAGCGGGAGTTCAACAGATACGCAGTATTTT. It translates to CASSLTSGSSTDTQYF.

The V and J genes are TRBV7-9 and TRBJ1-4, with D possibly matching TRBD1 (6 bases). Trimming took 2 bases from V and 12 from J, leaving 13 bases between them. The CDR3 extends over 13 amino acids. The V gene's germline CDR1 is SEHNR and CDR2 FQNEAQ (reference sequence). CDR3 DNA sequence: TGTGCCAGCAGCTTAACTCAGGGGAGGGAACTGTTTTTT. Protein sequence: CASSLTQGRELFF.

This clone appeared a single time. The chain links TRBV7-3 to TRBJ2-1, with 7 bases lining up with TRBD2. The CDR3 has 16 residues. Per germline, CDR1 SGHTA and CDR2 FQGTGA. With V trimmed by 2 bases and J by 5 bases, 9 bases remained unmatched. The CDR3 DNA sequence: TGTGCCAGCAGCTTATGGCGGGAGCCCCCCAACAATGAGCAGTTCTTC. Translating it yields CASSLWREPPNNEQFF.

The rearrangement links TRBV2 to TRBJ2-2; weak D call: TRBD1 (7 bases). Germline CDR1 and CDR2: SNHLY and FYNNEI. With 7 bases removed from V and 1 base from J, the gap between germline ends came to 13 bases. The CDR3 consists of 15 residues. The CDR3 is CASKGGTVNTGELFF. In DNA form, the CDR3 reads TGTGCCAGCAAGGGCGGGACAGTGAACACCGGGGAGCTGTTTTTT. The whole variable domain, filled in from reference TRBV2 and TRBJ2-2, reads EPEVTQTPSHQVTQMGQEVILRCVPISNHLYFYWYRQILGQKVEFLVSFYNNEISEKSEIFDDQFSVERPDGSNFTLKIRSTKLEDSAMYFCASKGGTVNTGELFFGEGSRLTVL.

The rearrangement links TRBV27 to TRBJ1-2; 9 positions match TRBD1. With 4 bases clipped from V and 7 bases from J, the junction kept 4 bases outside the gene matches. CDR3 length equals 13 residues. From germline, CDR1 is MNHEY and CDR2 SMNVEV (reference sequence). The CDR3: CASSYDRGVGYTF. The CDR3 DNA reads TGTGCCAGCAGTTACGACAGGGGGGTTGGCTACACCTTC.

The chain carries TRBV29-1 and TRBJ2-1, with a weak D call TRBD2 (6 bases). In germline, CDR1 is SQVTM, CDR2 ANQGSEA. V shed 2 bases and J shed 0 bases, with 8 bases lying between them. CDR3 length equals 14 residues. CDR3 sequence: CSVEPGSSYNEQFF. DNA for the CDR3: TGCAGCGTTGAACCCGGGAGCTCCTACAATGAGCAGTTCTTC.

The chain's CDR3 is CASSWGVGNQPQHF. In DNA, the CDR3 is TGCGCCAGCAGCTGGGGGGTCGGCAATCAGCCCCAGCATTTT. The chain joins TRBV5-1 to TRBJ1-5; weak D call: TRBD1 (5 bases). The V end was cut by 3 bases, the J end by 2 bases, with 9 bases between. Germline values: CDR1 SGHRS, CDR2 YFSETQ. The CDR3 is made up of 14 amino acids.

The chain couples TRBV30 to TRBJ2-5; D is possibly TRBD2 (5 bases). V dropped 4 bases and J dropped 4 bases, with 16 bases sitting between them. Looked up from germline, CDR1 is GTSNPN and CDR2 is SVGIG (reference sequence). The CDR3 covers 14 residues. The CDR3 sequence: CAWTKLDLPETQYF. In DNA, the CDR3 is TGTGCCTGGACCAAACTAGACCTTCCAGAGACCCAGTACTTC.

The CDR3 loop reads CASSLLPGIGTEAFF. CDR3 DNA sequence: TGCGCCAGCAGCCTACTCCCGGGGATTGGCACTGAAGCTTTCTTT. This chain joins TRBV4-1 and TRBJ1-1, with unresolved D. The CDR3 has 15 residues. Germline V CDR1 and CDR2: MGHRA, YSYEKL. V lost 4 bases to trimming and J lost 4 bases, with 16 bases between them.

CDR3 protein: CASSIRGANTGELFF. CDR3 DNA: TGTGCCAGTAGTATACGCGGGGCGAACACCGGGGAGCTGTTTTTT. V gene TRBV19 combines with J gene TRBJ2-2, with D perhaps matching TRBD2 (6 bases). Germline values: CDR1 LNHDA, CDR2 SQIVND (reference sequence). CDR3 length: 15 amino acids. V was clipped by 2 bases and J by 0 bases, with 7 bases between them.

This rearrangement joins TRBV5-1 to TRBJ2-2; 9 bases line up with TRBD2. Trimming at V came to 1 base and at J to 2 bases, leaving 0 bases not matched to a gene. CDR3 size: 15 residues. Per germline, CDR1 SGHRS and CDR2 YFSETQ. CDR3 sequence (DNA): TGCGCCAGCAGCTTGCTAGCGGGAAACACCGGGGAGCTGTTTTTT. It is translated as CASSLLAGNTGELFF.

The chain recombines TRBV9 with TRBJ2-6, with D hard to call. The germline V gene encodes CDR1 SGDLS and CDR2 YYNGEE. CDR3 length: 15 residues. V shed 2 bases and J shed 0 bases, with 6 bases lying between them. The CDR3 nucleotides are TGTGCCAGCAGCGTCCAGGACTCTGGGGCCAACGTCCTGACTTTC. This codes for CASSVQDSGANVLTF.

The V call is TRBV7-9, the J call TRBJ2-5, with D hard to call. Germline V gives CDR1 SEHNR, CDR2 FQNEAQ (reference sequence). The CDR3 is 15 residues long. V lost 2 bases and J 2 bases, leaving 12 bases between the germline ends. CDR3 sequence reads: CASSLRWAEQETQYF. CDR3 DNA: TGTGCCAGCAGCTTACGTTGGGCAGAACAAGAGACCCAGTACTTC. Complete variable domain (other parts from reference TRBV7-9 and TRBJ2-5): DTGVSQNPRHKITKRGQNVTFRCDPISEHNRLYWYRQTLGQGPEFLTYFQNEAQLEKSRLLSDRFSAERPKGSFSTLEIQRTEQGDSAMYLCASSLRWAEQETQYFGPGTRLLVL.

This clone showed up just a few times. The chain carries TRBV27 and TRBJ2-7; the match to TRBD1 covers 10 bases. Germline-derived CDR1 and CDR2 are MNHEY and SMNVEV (reference sequence). V lost 6 bases and J lost 1; bases outside the gene matches: 6. The CDR3 contains 15 residues. CDR3: CASRTPGQGSYEQYF. In DNA, the CDR3 is TGTGCCAGCAGAACCCCGGGACAGGGGTCCTACGAGCAGTACTTC.

CDR3 sequence: CASSLRGLSGDEQYF. The CDR3 bases are TGTGCCAGCAGCTTAAGGGGACTTTCAGGCGACGAGCAGTACTTC. The chain carries TRBV7-3 and TRBJ2-7, with D possibly matching TRBD2 (6 bases). The CDR3 has 15 residues. CDR1 and CDR2 (germline): SGHTA, FQGTGA. Trimming took off 1 base at V and 5 bases at J, with 15 bases between the two ends.